Given below is one T cell receptor (beta chain) in context. This sample was included in a study of blood T cell repertoires in COVID-19. Study summary: Whether acute or convalescent, the COVID-19 samples came from the United States, Italy and Spain. From T cells, B-cell-depleted T cells, or PBMCs came the material, which was cDNA or gDNA.

This CDR3 has 12 amino acids. Germline-derived CDR1 and CDR2 are MNHEY and SVGAGI. V was pared by 2 bases and J by 10 bases, with 0 bases of the junction left unmatched. Assay used: immunoSEQ multiplex PCR; TCRdb lists only in-frame clones, some missing. The sample yields approximately 250,000 clones, 85% seen once. The TCR sequence derives from a man aged 50-60 years with COVID-19, enrolled during active disease. V and J are TRBV6-5 and TRBJ2-3, with 10 bases fitting TRBD2. The sequenced sample consisted of peripheral blood. CDR3 DNA: TGTGCCAGCAGTTACACTAGCGGGGCGCAGTATTTT. Amino acid sequence: CASSYTSGAQYF.